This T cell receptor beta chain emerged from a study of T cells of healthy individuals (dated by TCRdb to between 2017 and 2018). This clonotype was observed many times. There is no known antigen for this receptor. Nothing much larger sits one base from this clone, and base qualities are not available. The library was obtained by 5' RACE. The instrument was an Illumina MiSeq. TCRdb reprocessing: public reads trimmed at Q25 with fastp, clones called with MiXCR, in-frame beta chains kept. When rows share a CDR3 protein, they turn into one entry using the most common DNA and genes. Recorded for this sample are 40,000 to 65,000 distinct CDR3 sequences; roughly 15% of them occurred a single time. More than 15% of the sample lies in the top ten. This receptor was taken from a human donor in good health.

The bases read TGTGCCAGCAGCTCTGGGGCAGATCAGCCCCAGCATTTT. Its product reads: CASSSGADQPQHF. Recombination connected TRBV7-2 to TRBJ1-5; tentative D gene TRBD1, with 5 bases matching. Deletion took 4 bases off V and 5 bases off J, with a span of 9 bases between the germline ends. CDR1 and CDR2 are drawn from the germline V gene: SGHTA, FQGNSA. Its CDR3 holds 13 amino acids, cysteine through phenylalanine. Only CDR3 DNA remains: 39 bases, in frame from the first base.